This note documents a single T cell receptor beta chain sequence. The sample originates from a study of cytomegalovirus exposure and HLA in healthy donors. Looking at the study overall: Early released data had 80 million or so unique TCRs, all coming from HLA-typed donors.

CDR3 length equals 13 residues. The germline V gene encodes CDR1 SGHKS and CDR2 YYEKEE (reference sequence). V shed 2 bases and J shed 4 bases, with 7 bases lying between them. The primer mix had 60 Vbeta and 13 Jbeta primers. The table came from immunoSEQ multiplex PCR; TCRdb's copy has only in-frame clones and leaves some out. The repertoire holds about 170,000 clones, with about 85% as singletons. The gene calls are TRBV5-5 and TRBJ2-1; D remains unclear. Sequenced: PBMCs. This receptor was taken from a boy aged 2-9 years in good health and CMV-seronegative. CDR3 nucleotides: TGTGCCAGCAGCTTAAATCCTTACAATGAGCAGTTCTTC. It is translated as CASSLNPYNEQFF.